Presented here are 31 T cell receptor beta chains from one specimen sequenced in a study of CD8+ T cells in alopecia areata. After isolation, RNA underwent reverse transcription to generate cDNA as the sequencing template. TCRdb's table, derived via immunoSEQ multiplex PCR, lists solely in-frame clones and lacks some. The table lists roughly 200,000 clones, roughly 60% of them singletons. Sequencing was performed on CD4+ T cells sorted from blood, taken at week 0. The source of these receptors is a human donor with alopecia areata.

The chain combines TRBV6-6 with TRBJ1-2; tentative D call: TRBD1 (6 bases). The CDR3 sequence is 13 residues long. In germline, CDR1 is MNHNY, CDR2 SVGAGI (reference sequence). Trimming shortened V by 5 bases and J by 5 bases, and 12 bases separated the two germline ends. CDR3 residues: CASSGTGFYGYTF. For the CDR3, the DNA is TGTGCCAGCAGTGGAACAGGGTTTTATGGCTACACCTTC.

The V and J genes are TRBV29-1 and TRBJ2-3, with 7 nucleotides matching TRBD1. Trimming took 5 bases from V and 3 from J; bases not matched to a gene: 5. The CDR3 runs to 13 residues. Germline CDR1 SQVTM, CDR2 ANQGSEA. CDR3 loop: CSVRKQGTDTQYF. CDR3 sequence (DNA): TGCAGCGTTCGTAAACAGGGGACAGATACGCAGTATTTT.

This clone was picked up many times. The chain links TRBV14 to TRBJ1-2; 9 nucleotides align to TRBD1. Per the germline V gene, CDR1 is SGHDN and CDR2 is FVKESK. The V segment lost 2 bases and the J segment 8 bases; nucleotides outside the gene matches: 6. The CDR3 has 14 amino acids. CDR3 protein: CASSQSGTGIGYTF. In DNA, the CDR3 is TGTGCCAGCAGCCAAAGCGGGACAGGGATCGGCTACACCTTC.

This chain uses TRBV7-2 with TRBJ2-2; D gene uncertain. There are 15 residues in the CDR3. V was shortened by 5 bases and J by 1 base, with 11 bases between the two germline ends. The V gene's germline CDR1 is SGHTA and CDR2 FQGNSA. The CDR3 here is CASSASTMNTGELFF. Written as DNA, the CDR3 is TGTGCCAGCAGCGCGTCTACTATGAACACCGGGGAGCTGTTTTTT.

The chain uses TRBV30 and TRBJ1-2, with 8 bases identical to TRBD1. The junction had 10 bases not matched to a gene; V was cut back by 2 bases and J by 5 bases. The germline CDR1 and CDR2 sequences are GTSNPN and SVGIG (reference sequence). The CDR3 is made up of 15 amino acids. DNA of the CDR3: TGTGCCTGGAGTCCCCCGGACAGGGCGAATTATGGCTACACCTTC. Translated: CAWSPPDRANYGYTF.

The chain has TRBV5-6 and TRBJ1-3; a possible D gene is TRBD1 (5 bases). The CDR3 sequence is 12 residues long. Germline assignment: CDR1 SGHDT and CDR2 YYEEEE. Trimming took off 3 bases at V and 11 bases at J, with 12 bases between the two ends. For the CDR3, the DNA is TGTGCCAGCAGCTGGGGCTTAGGCGCCATATATTTT. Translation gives CASSWGLGAIYF.

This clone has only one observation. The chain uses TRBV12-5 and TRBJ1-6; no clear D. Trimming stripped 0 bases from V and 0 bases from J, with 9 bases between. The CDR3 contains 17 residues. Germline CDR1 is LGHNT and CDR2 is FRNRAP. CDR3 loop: CASGLVLHNSYNSPLHF. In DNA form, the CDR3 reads TGTGCTAGTGGTTTGGTGCTACATAACTCCTATAATTCACCCCTCCACTTT.

The CDR3 sequence: CASSSSEVATQYF. The CDR3 DNA sequence: TGTGCCAGCAGCTCGTCGGAGGTAGCAACGCAGTATTTT. V usage is TRBV7-2 and J usage is TRBJ2-3, with D maybe TRBD2 (5 bases). From germline, CDR1 is SGHTA and CDR2 FQGNSA. Trimming took off 4 bases at V and 9 bases at J, with 14 bases between the two ends. The CDR3 length is 13 residues.

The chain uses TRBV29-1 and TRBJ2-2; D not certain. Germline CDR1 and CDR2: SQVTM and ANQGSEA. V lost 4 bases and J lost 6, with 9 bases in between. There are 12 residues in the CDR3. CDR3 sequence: CSVGLGSGELFF. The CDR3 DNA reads TGCAGCGTTGGTTTGGGGTCCGGGGAGCTGTTTTTT.

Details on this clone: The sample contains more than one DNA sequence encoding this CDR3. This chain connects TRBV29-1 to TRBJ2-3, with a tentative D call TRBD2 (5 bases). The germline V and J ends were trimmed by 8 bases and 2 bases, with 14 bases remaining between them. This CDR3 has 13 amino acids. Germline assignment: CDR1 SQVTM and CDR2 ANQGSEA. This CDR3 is CSLRGLVTDTQYF. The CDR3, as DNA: TGCAGCCTTCGGGGTCTAGTCACAGATACGCAGTATTTT.

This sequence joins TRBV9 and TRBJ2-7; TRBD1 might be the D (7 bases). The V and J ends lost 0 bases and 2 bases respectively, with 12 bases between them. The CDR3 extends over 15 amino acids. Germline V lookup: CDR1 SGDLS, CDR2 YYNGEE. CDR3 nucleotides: TGTGCCAGCAGCGTAGAAGGAGGGGGCCCCTACGAGCAGTACTTC. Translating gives CASSVEGGGPYEQYF.

This CDR3 reads CASSYSLDYGYTF. CDR3 DNA sequence: TGTGCCAGCAGTTACTCGTTGGACTATGGCTACACCTTC. The chain joins TRBV6-5 to TRBJ1-2; D not certain. Germline assignment: CDR1 MNHEY and CDR2 SVGAGI. This CDR3 is 13 amino acids long. V was clipped by 0 bases and J by 3 bases, with 5 bases between them.

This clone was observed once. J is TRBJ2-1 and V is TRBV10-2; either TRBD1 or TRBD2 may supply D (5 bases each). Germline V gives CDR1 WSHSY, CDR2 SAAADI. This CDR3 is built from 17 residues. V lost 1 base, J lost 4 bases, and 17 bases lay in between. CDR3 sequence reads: CASSEWGGGVGYNEQFF. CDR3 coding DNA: TGCGCCAGCAGTGAGTGGGGCGGAGGCGTTGGGTACAATGAGCAGTTCTTC.

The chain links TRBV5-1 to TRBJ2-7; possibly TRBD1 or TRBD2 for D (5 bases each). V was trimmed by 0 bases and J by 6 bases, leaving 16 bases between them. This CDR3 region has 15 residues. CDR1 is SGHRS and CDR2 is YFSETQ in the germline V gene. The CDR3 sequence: CASSLVPGTPGEQYF. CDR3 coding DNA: TGCGCCAGCAGCTTGGTCCCTGGGACCCCAGGCGAGCAGTACTTC.

The chain's CDR3 is CASSPFGSVGEKLFF. The DNA of the CDR3 is TGTGCCAGCTCACCCTTCGGGTCAGTGGGTGAAAAACTGTTTTTT. The V gene is TRBV18, the J gene TRBJ1-4; unclear D gene. Germline assignment: CDR1 KGHSH and CDR2 LQKENI. There are 15 residues in the CDR3. The germline V and J ends were trimmed by 3 bases and 7 bases, with 15 bases remaining between them.

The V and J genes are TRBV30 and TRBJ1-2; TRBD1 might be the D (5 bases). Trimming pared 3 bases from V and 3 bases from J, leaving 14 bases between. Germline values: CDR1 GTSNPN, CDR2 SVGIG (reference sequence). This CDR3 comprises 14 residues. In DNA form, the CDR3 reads TGTGCCTGGAGCCGCCGCTTGGGGGACTATGGCTACACCTTC. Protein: CAWSRRLGDYGYTF.

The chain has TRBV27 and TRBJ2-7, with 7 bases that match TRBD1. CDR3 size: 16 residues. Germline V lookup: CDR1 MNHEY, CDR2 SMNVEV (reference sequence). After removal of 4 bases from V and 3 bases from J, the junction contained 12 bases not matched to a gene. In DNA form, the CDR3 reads TGTGCCAGCAGTTACATGACCGGGACAGAGATCTACGAGCAGTACTTC. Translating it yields CASSYMTGTEIYEQYF.

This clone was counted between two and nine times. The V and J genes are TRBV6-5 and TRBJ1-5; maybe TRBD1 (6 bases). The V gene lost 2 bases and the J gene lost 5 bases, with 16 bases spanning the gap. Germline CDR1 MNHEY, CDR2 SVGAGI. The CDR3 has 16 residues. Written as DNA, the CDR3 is TGTGCCAGCAGTTACACCACGACAGGTCCCGATCAGCCCCAGCATTTT. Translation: CASSYTTTGPDQPQHF.

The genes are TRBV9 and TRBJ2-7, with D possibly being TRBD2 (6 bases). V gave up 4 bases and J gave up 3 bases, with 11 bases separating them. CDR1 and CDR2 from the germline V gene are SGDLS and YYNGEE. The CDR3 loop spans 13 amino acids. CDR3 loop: CASSPQEGYEQYF. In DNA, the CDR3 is TGTGCCAGCAGCCCCCAGGAGGGCTACGAGCAGTACTTC.

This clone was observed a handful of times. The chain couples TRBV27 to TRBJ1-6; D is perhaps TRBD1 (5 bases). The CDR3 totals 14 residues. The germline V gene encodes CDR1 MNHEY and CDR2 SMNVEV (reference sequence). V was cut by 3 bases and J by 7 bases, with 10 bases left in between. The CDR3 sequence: CASSFSAGNSPLHF. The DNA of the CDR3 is TGTGCCAGCAGTTTTTCGGCAGGGAATTCACCCCTCCACTTT.

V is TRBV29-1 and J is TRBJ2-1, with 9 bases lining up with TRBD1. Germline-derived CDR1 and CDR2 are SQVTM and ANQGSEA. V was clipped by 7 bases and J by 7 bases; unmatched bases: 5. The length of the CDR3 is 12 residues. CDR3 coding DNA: TGCAGCGCCGGGGACAGGGTTAATGAGCAGTTCTTC. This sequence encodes CSAGDRVNEQFF.

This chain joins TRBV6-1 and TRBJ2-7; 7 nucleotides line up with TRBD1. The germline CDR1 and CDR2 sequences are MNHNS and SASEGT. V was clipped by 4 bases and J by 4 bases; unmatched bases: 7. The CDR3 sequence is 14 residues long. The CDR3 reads CASSVSGQRYEQYF. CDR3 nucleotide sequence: TGTGCCAGCAGTGTGTCGGGACAGCGGTACGAGCAGTACTTC.

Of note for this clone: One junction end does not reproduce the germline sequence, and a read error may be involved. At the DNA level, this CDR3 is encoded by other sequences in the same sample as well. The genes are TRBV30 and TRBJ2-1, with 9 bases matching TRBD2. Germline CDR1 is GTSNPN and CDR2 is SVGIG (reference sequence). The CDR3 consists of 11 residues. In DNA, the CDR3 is TGTGCCTGGAGTGGACTAGCGGAGCCGTTCTTC. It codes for CAWSGLAEPFF.

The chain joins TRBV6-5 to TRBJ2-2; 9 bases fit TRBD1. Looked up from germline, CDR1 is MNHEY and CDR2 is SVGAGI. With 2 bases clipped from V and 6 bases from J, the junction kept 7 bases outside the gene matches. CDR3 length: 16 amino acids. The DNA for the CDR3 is TGTGCCAGCAGTTACGAAGGACAGGGGTACGCCGGGGAGCTGTTTTTT. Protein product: CASSYEGQGYAGELFF.

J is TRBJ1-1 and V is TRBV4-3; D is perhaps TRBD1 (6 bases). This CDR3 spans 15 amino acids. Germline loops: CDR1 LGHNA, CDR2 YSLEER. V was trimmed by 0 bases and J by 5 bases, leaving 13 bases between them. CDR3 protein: CASSQDDGRGTEAFF. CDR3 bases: TGCGCCAGCAGCCAAGATGACGGCAGGGGAACTGAAGCTTTCTTT.

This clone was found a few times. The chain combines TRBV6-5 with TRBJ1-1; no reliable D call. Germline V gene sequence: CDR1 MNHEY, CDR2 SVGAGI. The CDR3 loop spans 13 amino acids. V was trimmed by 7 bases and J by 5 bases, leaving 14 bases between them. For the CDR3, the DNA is TGTGCCAGCACGGGAACGGGCAGGACTGAAGCTTTCTTT. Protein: CASTGTGRTEAFF.

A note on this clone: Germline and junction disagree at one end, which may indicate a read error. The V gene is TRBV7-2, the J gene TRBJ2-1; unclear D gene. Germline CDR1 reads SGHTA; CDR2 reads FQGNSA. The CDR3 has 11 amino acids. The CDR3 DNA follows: TGTGCCAGCAGCTTAGATGTAGAAGAAGTCTTC. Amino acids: CASSLDVEEVF.

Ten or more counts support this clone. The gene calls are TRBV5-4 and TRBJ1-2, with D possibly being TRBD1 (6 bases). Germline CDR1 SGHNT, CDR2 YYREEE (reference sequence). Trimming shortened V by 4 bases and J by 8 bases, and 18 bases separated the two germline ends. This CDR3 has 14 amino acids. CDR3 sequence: CASSRIQGPMGYTF. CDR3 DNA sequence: TGTGCCAGCAGCCGAATACAGGGTCCGATGGGCTACACCTTC.

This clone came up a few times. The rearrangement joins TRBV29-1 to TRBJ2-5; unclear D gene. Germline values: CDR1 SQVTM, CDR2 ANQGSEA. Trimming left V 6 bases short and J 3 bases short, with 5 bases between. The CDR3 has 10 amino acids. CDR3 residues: CSVAEETQYF. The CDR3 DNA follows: TGCAGCGTGGCAGAAGAGACCCAGTACTTC.

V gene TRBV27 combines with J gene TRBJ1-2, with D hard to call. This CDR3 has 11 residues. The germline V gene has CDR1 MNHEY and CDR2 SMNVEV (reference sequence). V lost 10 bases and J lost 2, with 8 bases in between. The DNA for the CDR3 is TGTGCCACCCTAGGCAACTATGGCTACACCTTC. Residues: CATLGNYGYTF.

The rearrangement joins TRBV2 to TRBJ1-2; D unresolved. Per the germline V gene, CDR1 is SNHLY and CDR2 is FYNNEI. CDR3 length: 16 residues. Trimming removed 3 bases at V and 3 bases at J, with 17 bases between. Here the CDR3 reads CASSDKPYLGDYGYTF. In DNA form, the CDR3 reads TGTGCCAGCAGTGACAAACCCTACCTTGGCGACTATGGCTACACCTTC.